What follows describes a single T cell receptor (beta chain). Germline V gives CDR1 MGHDK, CDR2 SYGVNS. The CDR3 length is 15 residues. With 6 bases removed from V and 1 base from J, the gap between germline ends came to 15 bases. This entry is derived from a study of cytomegalovirus exposure and HLA in healthy donors. Primers: 60 Vbeta forward and 13 Jbeta reverse. The assay was immunoSEQ multiplex PCR, and TCRdb's table has in-frame clones only and misses some. The sample includes around 160,000 clones, over 80% of them seen just once. The chain couples TRBV25-1 to TRBJ2-5, with D perhaps matching TRBD1 (5 bases). The receptor comes from a woman under 30 in good health and CMV-seronegative. The sequenced material came from PBMCs. The CDR3, as DNA: TGTGCCAGCAGAGCTTGGTTAGGGGCCCAAGAGACCCAGTACTTC. Encoded protein: CASRAWLGAQETQYF.